Listed below are T cell receptor beta chains from one sample, sequenced in a study of post-analysis software for immune sequencing data. TCRdb ran MiXCR on the PCR reads and lists one entry per CDR3 protein. The sample holds roughly 650,000 distinct CDR3 sequences, about 60% seen once. Sequences were obtained from blood. These TCRs come from a girl under 10 years old with multiple sclerosis. CDR3s include the opening cysteine and the closing phenylalanine or tryptophan. Fields, in order: J gene, V gene, D gene, clone size, CDR3 DNA, CDR3 protein. The D gene is left open where the match is weak. Size tells how often a clone was seen (once, few, many) or the class of an expanded clone, and some rows leave it out.

>TRBJ1-2|TRBV11-2|NA|NA
TGTGCCAGCAGCTCCCGGACAGTTGGCTATGGCTACACCTTC
CASSSRTVGYGYTF
>TRBJ1-2|TRBV6-4|NA|few
TGTGCCAGCAGTGATGGCGGACCTCATGGCTACACCTTC
CASSDGGPHGYTF
>TRBJ2-6|TRBV5-1|NA|NA
TGCGCCAGCAGCTCGAGCCCAGGGGCTGGGGCCAACGTCCTGACTTTC
CASSSSPGAGANVLTF
>TRBJ2-7|TRBV5-1|NA|NA
TGCGCCAGCGGTAAAGACTCGGCGGACTACGAGCAGTACTTC
CASGKDSADYEQYF
>TRBJ2-1|TRBV2|TRBD1|NA
TGTGCCAGCAGGGCCGGGACAGGGCTCGGAACCTACAATGAGCAGTTCTTC
CASRAGTGLGTYNEQFF
>TRBJ2-1|TRBV10-2|TRBD2|NA
TGCGCCAGCAGTGAGTCGGCAGCGGGGGGCGATGAGCAGTTCTTC
CASSESAAGGDEQFF
>TRBJ2-1|TRBV5-1|NA|NA
TGCGCCAGCAGGGAGGGGGACCTCTCCTCCTACAATGAGCAGTTCTTC
CASREGDLSSYNEQFF
>TRBJ2-1|TRBV7-2|NA|once
TGTGCCAGCAGCTTAGCGGTCGGTTCAATGAATGAGCAGTTCTTC
CASSLAVGSMNEQFF
>TRBJ1-4|TRBV12-3/TRBV12-4|NA|NA
TGTGCCAGCAGTACCGGGACCTGGCCCCAAAAACTGTTTTTT
CASSTGTWPQKLFF
>TRBJ2-1|TRBV6-5|TRBD2|NA
TGTGCCAGCAGTTATCGTCTAGCGGGACCCTCCTACAATGAGCAGTTCTTC
CASSYRLAGPSYNEQFF
>TRBJ2-3|TRBV29-1|NA|NA
TGCAGCGTTGAATCGAGCGCTACAGATACGCAGTATTTT
CSVESSATDTQYF
>TRBJ2-2|TRBV12-3/TRBV12-4|TRBD1|NA
TGTGCCAGCAGCCCGGGACGGGACAGGGGAACCGGGGAGCTGTTTTTT
CASSPGRDRGTGELFF
>TRBJ2-3|TRBV7-2|NA|NA
TGTGCCAGCAGCATTCGGGACTTGCGTGGGGATACGCAGTATTTT
CASSIRDLRGDTQYF
>TRBJ2-5|TRBV18|NA|NA
TGTGCCAGCTCACCACCCTCAGGGAAAGAGACCCAGTACTTC
CASSPPSGKETQYF
>TRBJ1-1|TRBV6-2/TRBV6-3|TRBD1|once
TGTGCCAGCAGTTTTCTCGCGGGACAGGGGGCTGGAAGCACTGAAGCTTTCTTT
CASSFLAGQGAGSTEAFF
>TRBJ1-1|TRBV27|TRBD1|NA
TGTGCCAGTTGTCCAGGGGGTTGGAACACTGAAGCTTTCTTT
CASCPGGWNTEAFF
>TRBJ1-1|TRBV27|NA|NA
TGTGCCAGCAGTTTATCCAAGGTGACTGAAGCTTTCTTT
CASSLSKVTEAFF
>TRBJ2-7|TRBV5-1|TRBD2|NA
TGCGCCAGCAGCTTGGGGACTAGCGGATACTCCTACGAGCAGTACTTC
CASSLGTSGYSYEQYF
>TRBJ2-4|TRBV4-1|NA|few
TGCGCCAGCAGCCAAGATAAGGGGTTAAACATTCAGTACTTC
CASSQDKGLNIQYF
>TRBJ1-4|TRBV4-3|NA|few
TGCGCCAGCAGCCAAGATCCGGCCGGAGGAAAACTGTTTTTT
CASSQDPAGGKLFF